Shown below are 29 T cell receptor beta chains from a single sample sequenced in a study of identical twins. TCRdb reprocessed the 5' RACE reads with MiXCR, giving one entry per CDR3 protein. Of approximately 600,000 distinct CDR3 sequences listed, just under 10% are singletons. This sample also appeared in a second study, on yellow fever vaccine responses in identical twins.

The sample taken for sequencing was PBMCs. These receptors originate from a woman between 18 and 29 years old in good health.

There are a few counts of this clonotype. The chain joins TRBV5-1 to TRBJ2-2; the D is unclear. Germline V CDR1 and CDR2: SGHRS, YFSETQ. The CDR3 length is 14 residues. V lost 0 bases and J 3 bases, leaving 6 bases between the germline ends. CDR3 DNA: TGCGCCAGCAGCTTGGCAGTCGACACCGGGGAGCTGTTTTTT. Protein product: CASSLAVDTGELFF.

This clonotype appeared many times. V is TRBV7-9 and J is TRBJ2-7; 7 bases fit TRBD2. The CDR3 totals 17 residues. Unmatched junction bases numbered 15, after V lost 5 bases and J lost 2 bases. From germline, CDR1 is SEHNR and CDR2 FQNEAQ (reference sequence). The CDR3 DNA is TGTGCCAGCAGCCCCCCGTCCTCCGGGACTACTCCCTACGAGCAGTACTTC. This sequence encodes CASSPPSSGTTPYEQYF.

This clonotype was seen repeatedly, ten times or more. The chain couples TRBV24-1 to TRBJ2-5, with a weak D call TRBD1 (5 bases). Germline CDR1 is KGHDR and CDR2 is SFDVKD. The CDR3 covers 13 residues. V was pared by 9 bases and J by 2 bases, with 12 bases between. The CDR3 spells CATASYRQETQYF. CDR3 nucleotides: TGTGCCACCGCCTCGTACAGGCAAGAGACCCAGTACTTC.

The V gene is TRBV6-1, the J gene TRBJ2-3; D is undetermined. In germline, CDR1 is MNHNS, CDR2 SASEGT. The CDR3 sequence is 12 residues long. V lost 5 bases and J lost 3, with 6 bases in between. The CDR3 nucleotides are TGTGCCAGCAGTAACCCTACAGATACGCAGTATTTT. It specifies CASSNPTDTQYF.

Comments on this clonotype: This may be a read error: a much more frequent sequence differs by one nucleotide. The DNA for the CDR3 is TGTCCCAGCGCCGATCAGGGATCCTACAATGAGCAGTTCTTC. Amino acid sequence: CPSADQGSYNEQFF. The gene calls are TRBV27 and TRBJ2-1; D may be TRBD1 (5 bases). Germline CDR1 is MNHEY and CDR2 is SMNVEV (reference sequence). The CDR3 sequence is 14 residues long.

In this sample, this clonotype turned up a few times. This sequence joins TRBV29-1 and TRBJ2-1, with D perhaps matching TRBD1 or TRBD2 (5 bases each). Trimming took off 0 bases at V and 0 bases at J, with 15 bases between the two ends. This CDR3 is 17 amino acids long. Germline CDR1 reads SQVTM; CDR2 reads ANQGSEA. The CDR3 spells CSVEDLVGANSYNEQFF. Here the CDR3 DNA reads TGCAGCGTTGAAGATCTTGTCGGGGCTAACTCCTACAATGAGCAGTTCTTC.

This clonotype was found a few times. This chain connects TRBV7-9 to TRBJ2-6; 7 positions match TRBD1. The CDR3 length is 16 residues. CDR1 is SEHNR and CDR2 is FQNEAQ in the germline V gene (reference sequence). V was pared by 5 bases and J by 2 bases, with 6 bases of the junction left unmatched. CDR3 sequence (DNA): TGTGCCAGCAGCCTAAATGACAGGGCTGGGGCCAACGTCCTGACTTTC. This gives the protein CASSLNDRAGANVLTF. Using reference TRBV7-9 and TRBJ2-6 for the parts outside the CDR3, the full variable domain is DTGVSQNPRHKITKRGQNVTFRCDPISEHNRLYWYRQTLGQGPEFLTYFQNEAQLEKSRLLSDRFSAERPKGSFSTLEIQRTEQGDSAMYLCASSLNDRAGANVLTFGAGSRLTVL.

The V and J genes are TRBV4-3 and TRBJ2-7, with a weak D call TRBD1 (6 bases). V lost 0 bases, J lost 5 bases, and 20 bases lay in between. CDR1 and CDR2 from the germline V gene are LGHNA and YSLEER. The CDR3 runs to 17 residues. CDR3 sequence: CASSQEVQGPPWDEQYF. Here the CDR3 DNA reads TGCGCCAGCAGCCAAGAGGTCCAGGGGCCCCCCTGGGACGAGCAGTACTTC.

The rearrangement joins TRBV13 to TRBJ2-1; maybe TRBD2 (6 bases). CDR1 is PRHDT, CDR2 FYEKMQ, per germline (reference sequence). Trimming left V 3 bases short and J 9 bases short, with 12 bases between. The CDR3 contains 13 residues. The CDR3 protein is CASSFGGFGEQFF. In DNA form, the CDR3 reads TGTGCCAGCAGCTTTGGAGGGTTCGGTGAGCAGTTCTTC.

The V gene is TRBV5-6, the J gene TRBJ2-2, with 8 positions matching TRBD1. The V gene's germline CDR1 is SGHDT and CDR2 YYEEEE. V lost 4 bases, J lost 1 base, and 6 bases stayed unmatched. The CDR3 has 16 residues. The CDR3 nucleotides read TGTGCCAGCAGCCTGAAGGACAGGGAGAACACCGGGGAGCTGTTTTTT. Its translation is CASSLKDRENTGELFF.

This clonotype was observed at least ten times. V gene TRBV20-1 combines with J gene TRBJ1-4, with D unclear. The CDR3 has 13 residues. V lost 8 bases to trimming and J lost 6 bases, with 16 bases between them. Germline CDR1 is DFQATT and CDR2 is SNEGSKA (reference sequence). DNA of the CDR3: TGCAGTCCCCGAGGTGAGGCGGATGAAAAACTGTTTTTT. Encoded protein: CSPRGEADEKLFF.

In its sample, this clonotype was seen many times. This chain connects TRBV29-1 to TRBJ2-1; TRBD2 is a possible D gene (6 bases). Germline V gene sequence: CDR1 SQVTM, CDR2 ANQGSEA. This CDR3 spans 12 amino acids. Trimming took 7 bases from V and 5 from J, leaving 12 bases between them. The CDR3 sequence: CSAKASDNEQFF. CDR3 in DNA: TGCAGCGCCAAAGCTAGCGACAATGAGCAGTTCTTC.

This clonotype has at least ten counts. V and J are TRBV20-1 and TRBJ2-1; no clear D. This CDR3 contains 11 residues. V lost 4 bases and J lost 4, with 5 bases in between. CDR1 DFQATT and CDR2 SNEGSKA come from the germline V gene (reference sequence). The CDR3 bases are TGCAGTGCTACCTTATACAATGAGCAGTTCTTC. Translating gives CSATLYNEQFF.

CDR3 sequence: CASSTDLLSSSEQYF. DNA of the CDR3: TGTGCCAGCAGCACCGATCTTCTCTCCTCATCCGAGCAGTACTTC. V and J are TRBV25-1 and TRBJ2-7; D is unresolved. This CDR3 comprises 15 residues. Germline CDR1 is MGHDK and CDR2 is SYGVNS. With 6 bases removed from V and 6 bases from J, the gap between germline ends came to 21 bases.

This clonotype was detected only a few times. This chain uses TRBV10-1 with TRBJ2-1; no firm D call. The germline V gene encodes CDR1 WNHNN and CDR2 SYGVQD (reference sequence). V was shortened by 2 bases and J by 0 bases, with 11 bases between the two germline ends. This CDR3 is 16 amino acids long. Here the CDR3 reads CASSEPSGSSYNEQFF. The CDR3 region has the DNA TGCGCCAGCAGTGAGCCCTCGGGCAGCTCCTACAATGAGCAGTTCTTC.

This clonotype was found a few times. The CDR3 reads CASSLAVVGIGNEQFF. The CDR3 DNA follows: TGTGCCAGCAGCTTAGCGGTCGTCGGGATCGGCAATGAGCAGTTCTTC. The rearrangement links TRBV7-8 to TRBJ2-1; a possible D gene is TRBD2 (5 bases). There are 16 residues in the CDR3. Germline V gene lookup returns CDR1 SGHVS and CDR2 FQNEAQ. The V gene lost 0 bases and the J gene lost 6 bases, with 15 bases spanning the gap.

This chain connects TRBV6-5 to TRBJ2-3, with a weak D call TRBD2 (5 bases). This CDR3 has 17 amino acids. V lost 0 bases to trimming and J lost 2 bases, with 15 bases between them. Germline CDR1 is MNHEY and CDR2 is SVGAGI. The CDR3 coding sequence is TGTGCCAGCAGTTACTCATCGGGAAGGTGGGACACAGATACGCAGTATTTT. Translating gives CASSYSSGRWDTDTQYF.

This clonotype was seen a few times. The chain joins TRBV5-6 to TRBJ2-4, with TRBD2 matching over 13 bases. This CDR3 region has 17 residues. The germline V gene has CDR1 SGHDT and CDR2 YYEEEE. V was pared by 2 bases and J by 5 bases, with 7 bases of the junction left unmatched. CDR3 DNA sequence: TGTGCCAGCAGCTTCCGACTAGCGGGAGGTTCGCAAAACATTCAGTACTTC. Protein: CASSFRLAGGSQNIQYF.

This clonotype came up a few times. The V call is TRBV4-1, the J call TRBJ2-7; 7 nucleotides agree with TRBD2. V was pared by 0 bases and J by 0 bases, with 5 bases of the junction left unmatched. Germline loops: CDR1 MGHRA, CDR2 YSYEKL. The CDR3 is 16 residues long. CDR3 loop: CASSQDLERDSYEQYF. DNA of the CDR3: TGCGCCAGCAGCCAAGATCTCGAGCGGGACTCCTACGAGCAGTACTTC.

This clonotype was seen repeatedly, ten times or more. The chain combines TRBV20-1 with TRBJ2-7, with D unresolved. The CDR3 totals 14 residues. Trimming pared 0 bases from V and 1 base from J, leaving 10 bases between. Germline CDR1 is DFQATT and CDR2 is SNEGSKA (reference sequence). The CDR3 coding sequence is TGCAGTGCTAGAGATCGGGTACAATCCTACGAGCAGTACTTC. Translation gives CSARDRVQSYEQYF.

This clonotype was seen a few times. The rearrangement joins TRBV7-9 to TRBJ2-2, with TRBD1 identical over 8 bases. The CDR3 consists of 16 residues. Looked up from germline, CDR1 is SEHNR and CDR2 is FQNEAQ (reference sequence). Trimming cost V 5 bases and J 4 bases; bases outside gene matches: 9. CDR3 region: CASSRILTGGTGELFF. The DNA of the CDR3 is TGTGCCAGCAGCCGGATCTTAACAGGGGGCACCGGGGAGCTGTTTTTT.

V and J are TRBV4-3 and TRBJ2-7; perhaps TRBD1 as D (7 bases). The V gene's germline CDR1 is LGHNA and CDR2 YSLEER. The CDR3 extends over 15 amino acids. The V gene lost 1 base and the J gene lost 1 base, with 11 bases spanning the gap. Here the CDR3 reads CASSQVQGRSYEQYF. In DNA, the CDR3 is TGCGCCAGCAGCCAAGTACAGGGGAGGTCCTACGAGCAGTACTTC.

In its sample, this clonotype was seen a few times. J is TRBJ2-1 and V is TRBV9; maybe TRBD2 (6 bases). The CDR3 sequence is 16 residues long. CDR1 is SGDLS and CDR2 is YYNGEE in the germline V gene. V shed 4 bases and J shed 9 bases, with 23 bases lying between them. The CDR3 coding sequence is TGTGCCAGCAGCCCCCATCTTGGAGAGGGAGGAGCTGAGCAGTTCTTC. It codes for CASSPHLGEGGAEQFF.

This clonotype was counted a few times. V gene TRBV15 combines with J gene TRBJ2-3; D remains ambiguous. The CDR3 covers 14 residues. Germline-derived CDR1 and CDR2 are LNHNV and YYDKDF (reference sequence). Trimming removed 0 bases from V and 1 base from J, with 5 bases in between. This CDR3 reads CATSRDFGTDTQYF. As DNA, the CDR3 is TGTGCCACCAGCAGAGATTTCGGCACAGATACGCAGTATTTT.

This clonotype has a count of ten or more. This sequence joins TRBV29-1 and TRBJ1-1; D gene ambiguous. The germline gives CDR1 SQVTM, CDR2 ANQGSEA. The CDR3 length is 13 residues. Trimming left V 5 bases short and J 0 bases short, with 10 bases between. This chain's CDR3 is CSVWAGLNTEAFF. The CDR3 DNA reads TGCAGCGTTTGGGCAGGTCTGAACACTGAAGCTTTCTTT. The variable domain in full, with the rest retrieved from reference TRBV29-1 and TRBJ1-1, is SAVISQKPSRDICQRGTSLTIQCQVDSQVTMMFWYRQQPGQSLTLIATANQGSEATYESGFVIDKFPISRPNLTFSTLTVSNMSPEDSSIYLCSVWAGLNTEAFFGQGTRLTVV.

In its sample, this clonotype was seen a few times. The chain combines TRBV18 with TRBJ2-1; no clear D. Deletions cut 3 bases from V and 0 bases from J, with 9 bases between. Germline CDR1 reads KGHSH; CDR2 reads LQKENI. The CDR3 totals 15 residues. The CDR3: CASSPSHPSYNEQFF. In DNA, the CDR3 is TGTGCCAGCTCACCTTCCCACCCCTCCTACAATGAGCAGTTCTTC.

The CDR3 bases are TGTGCCAGCAGCGTAGGGCCGGGCACCTCCTACGAGCAGTACTTC. As protein: CASSVGPGTSYEQYF. J is TRBJ2-7 and V is TRBV9; no firm D call. The germline V gene has CDR1 SGDLS and CDR2 YYNGEE. V was trimmed by 0 bases and J by 0 bases, leaving 10 bases between them. This CDR3 has 15 residues.

The table lists this clonotype with many counts. The rearrangement joins TRBV10-3 to TRBJ2-2, with D perhaps matching TRBD2 (5 bases). Germline values: CDR1 ENHRY, CDR2 SYGVKD. This CDR3 contains 13 residues. V was clipped by 2 bases and J by 6 bases, with 7 bases between them. The CDR3 DNA reads TGTGCCATCAGTGAGCAGCGGCCCGGGGAGCTGTTTTTT. Amino acid sequence: CAISEQRPGELFF.

Concerning this clonotype: A much larger clone lies one base from this, so it may be a read error. The rearrangement joins TRBV28 to TRBJ2-1; tentative D call: TRBD1 (6 bases). This CDR3 has 14 amino acids. Germline loops: CDR1 MDHEN, CDR2 SYDVKM. The CDR3 coding sequence is TGTACCAGCAGTTCAGGGGCCGTTGACAATGAGCAGTTCTTC. This gives the protein CTSSSGAVDNEQFF.